The 23 T cell receptor beta chains below were found in one sample sequenced in a study of blood T cell repertoires in COVID-19. Clones were read by immunoSEQ multiplex PCR, and TCRdb kept only the in-frame ones, dropping some. This table holds about 210,000 clones, around four fifths found once. Sample: peripheral blood. The receptors stem from a middle-aged man with active or convalescent COVID-19.

The chain has TRBV6-5 and TRBJ1-5, with D perhaps matching TRBD1 (6 bases). Germline values: CDR1 MNHEY, CDR2 SVGAGI. Trimming removed 7 bases at V and 4 bases at J, with 14 bases between. The CDR3 has 14 residues. The CDR3 coding sequence is TGTGCCAGCAATAAGGGACACTCTAATCAGCCCCAGCATTTT. It specifies CASNKGHSNQPQHF.

The genes are TRBV4-1 and TRBJ2-1; 8 bases align to TRBD2. The CDR3 has 17 amino acids. The trim removed 1 base at V and 2 bases at J, leaving 7 bases unmatched. Germline-derived CDR1 and CDR2 are MGHRA and YSYEKL. The CDR3 reads CASSQGSGSHAYNEQFF. The DNA of the CDR3 is TGCGCCAGCAGCCAAGGCAGCGGGAGTCACGCCTACAATGAGCAGTTCTTC.

This clone was observed a single time. The CDR3 sequence is CASSQGRNVANEKLFF. As DNA, the CDR3 is TGTGCCAGCAGCCAGGGGCGCAACGTGGCTAATGAAAAACTGTTTTTT. The V call is TRBV9, the J call TRBJ1-4, with D perhaps TRBD1 (6 bases). CDR1 and CDR2 from the germline V gene are SGDLS and YYNGEE. This CDR3 has 16 residues. Trimming removed 4 bases from V and 3 bases from J, with 16 bases in between.

This clone was observed once. The gene calls are TRBV5-1 and TRBJ2-7; D is unclear. The ends were cut back, 4 bases at V and 4 bases at J, with 12 bases in the middle. Per germline, CDR1 SGHRS and CDR2 YFSETQ. The CDR3 has 13 residues. This chain's CDR3 is CASSPRVVYEQYF. The CDR3 coding sequence is TGCGCCAGCAGCCCCCGCGTAGTTTACGAGCAGTACTTC.

This clone was seen only a few times. The rearrangement uses TRBV7-2 and TRBJ2-5; 8 positions agree with TRBD1. Germline values: CDR1 SGHTA, CDR2 FQGNSA. The CDR3 has 15 amino acids. After removal of 3 bases from V and 0 bases from J, the junction contained 3 bases not matched to a gene. The CDR3 loop reads CASSFDRGYQETQYF. CDR3 nucleotide sequence: TGTGCCAGCAGCTTTGACAGGGGTTACCAAGAGACCCAGTACTTC.

This chain uses TRBV5-1 with TRBJ1-1, with D perhaps TRBD1 (6 bases). The V gene's germline CDR1 is SGHRS and CDR2 YFSETQ. The CDR3 is 15 amino acids. V lost 4 bases to trimming and J lost 1 base, with 14 bases between them. The CDR3 is CASSPRMGANTEAFF. CDR3 sequence (DNA): TGCGCCAGCAGCCCACGGATGGGGGCGAACACTGAAGCTTTCTTT.

This clone was observed a few times. The same CDR3 can be traced to other DNA sequences in this sample. The V call is TRBV5-8, the J call TRBJ1-4, with 8 bases identical to TRBD1. The CDR3 has 14 residues. V shed 0 bases, J shed 8 bases, and the junction held 3 bases outside the gene matches. Germline lookup yields CDR1 SGHTS and CDR2 YDEGEE. CDR3 sequence reads: CASSLGQGYEKLFF. CDR3 in DNA: TGTGCCAGCAGCTTGGGACAGGGGTACGAAAAACTGTTTTTT.

This sequence joins TRBV4-1 and TRBJ2-5, with 13 bases aligning to TRBD2. The CDR3 consists of 19 residues. The germline V gene encodes CDR1 MGHRA and CDR2 YSYEKL. V shed 0 bases and J 4 bases; nucleotides not matched to a gene: 11. This chain's CDR3 is CASSQDLRLAGGGRETQYF. The CDR3, as DNA: TGCGCCAGCAGCCAAGATTTAAGACTAGCGGGAGGAGGAAGAGAGACCCAGTACTTC.

This clone was observed a few times. V is TRBV2 and J is TRBJ2-3; TRBD2 aligns across 9 bases. Germline V gives CDR1 SNHLY, CDR2 FYNNEI. The V and J ends lost 4 bases and 3 bases, in that order; junction bases with no gene match: 5. The CDR3 spans 15 residues. The CDR3 region has the DNA TGTGCCAGCAGTGGGGTAGCGGGGGAGACAGATACGCAGTATTTT. As protein: CASSGVAGETDTQYF.

The V and J genes are TRBV18 and TRBJ2-5, with 8 positions matching TRBD2. This CDR3 region has 11 residues. Germline V CDR1 and CDR2: KGHSH, LQKENI. Losses at the gene ends were 6 bases for V and 13 bases for J; bases not matched to a gene: 7. The CDR3 loop is CASSGGDPRYF. The CDR3 region has the DNA TGTGCCAGCTCCGGGGGGGACCCCCGGTACTTC.

V usage is TRBV27 and J usage is TRBJ1-6, with 9 bases matching TRBD1. CDR3 length: 17 amino acids. Germline CDR1 and CDR2: MNHEY and SMNVEV (reference sequence). With 3 bases clipped from V and 8 bases from J, the junction kept 11 bases outside the gene matches. The CDR3 DNA follows: TGTGCCAGCAGTTTGACAGGGGGGATCGCGGAGGATTCACCCCTCCACTTT. Amino acids: CASSLTGGIAEDSPLHF.

The J gene is TRBJ2-2, the V gene TRBV2; 10 nucleotides agree with TRBD1. CDR1 SNHLY and CDR2 FYNNEI come from the germline V gene. V trimming: 5 bases; J trimming: 5 bases; junction bases outside the gene matches: 5. The CDR3 runs to 15 residues. CDR3 region: CASSPGQGGTGELFF. Here the CDR3 DNA reads TGTGCCAGCAGTCCCGGACAGGGGGGGACCGGGGAGCTGTTTTTT.

The chain is built from TRBV4-2 and TRBJ2-1; 13 positions match TRBD2. Germline values: CDR1 LGHNA, CDR2 YNFKEQ. J lost 7 bases, V lost 4 bases, and 7 bases had no gene match. This CDR3 is 16 amino acids long. In DNA form, the CDR3 reads TGTGCCAGCAGCCCGAGGGCACTAGCGGGAGGGAATGAGCAGTTCTTC. This sequence encodes CASSPRALAGGNEQFF.

The gene calls are TRBV5-5 and TRBJ1-2; 7 bases are shared with TRBD1. V gave up 0 bases and J gave up 3 bases; unmatched junction bases: 2. From germline, CDR1 is SGHKS and CDR2 YYEKEE (reference sequence). The CDR3 contains 14 residues. CDR3 DNA: TGTGCCAGCAGCTTGGAGCAGGGGGACTATGGCTACACCTTC. This encodes CASSLEQGDYGYTF.

This clone was observed a single time. The chain has TRBV27 and TRBJ2-7, with a tentative D call TRBD2 (6 bases). CDR3 length equals 19 residues. Germline CDR1 is MNHEY and CDR2 is SMNVEV (reference sequence). V shed 8 bases and J shed 1 base, with 30 bases lying between them. The CDR3 loop reads CASSTGTPRAGLRSYEQYF. The CDR3 region has the DNA TGTGCCAGCTCGACCGGAACTCCTAGAGCGGGCCTCCGTTCCTACGAGCAGTACTTC.

The chain recombines TRBV19 with TRBJ2-6; TRBD1 matches 9 bases. After removal of 4 bases from V and 2 bases from J, the junction contained 3 bases not matched to a gene. The CDR3 contains 16 residues. Germline V gene lookup returns CDR1 LNHDA and CDR2 SQIVND (reference sequence). DNA for the CDR3: TGTGCCAGTAGTACCGACAGGGGGGCTGGGGCCAACGTCCTGACTTTC. As protein: CASSTDRGAGANVLTF.

This chain links TRBV30 with TRBJ1-4; perhaps TRBD1 as D (5 bases). Trimming pared 2 bases from V and 17 bases from J, leaving 21 bases between. Germline CDR1 and CDR2: GTSNPN and SVGIG (reference sequence). The CDR3 is made up of 13 amino acids. The CDR3 DNA reads as TGTGCCTGGAGTTTTACAAAGGCGGGACTCGTCTTTTTT. Its protein is CAWSFTKAGLVFF.

The V gene is TRBV2, the J gene TRBJ2-1, with D tentatively TRBD2 (5 bases). CDR1 SNHLY and CDR2 FYNNEI come from the germline V gene. The CDR3 has 15 residues. Trimming removed 9 bases at V and 2 bases at J, with 17 bases between. CDR3 nucleotide sequence: TGTGCCAGTTTTTTGAGTAGCGTTGCCTACAATGAGCAGTTCTTC. As protein: CASFLSSVAYNEQFF.

The chain joins TRBV2 to TRBJ2-2; 7 bases are shared with TRBD1. Germline CDR1 and CDR2: SNHLY and FYNNEI. The V segment lost 6 bases and the J segment 2 bases; nucleotides outside the gene matches: 9. This CDR3 spans 16 amino acids. The CDR3 loop reads CASSLEGGLNTGELFF. The CDR3 DNA is TGTGCCAGCAGCCTCGAAGGGGGCCTTAACACCGGGGAGCTGTTTTTT.

The V and J genes are TRBV5-5 and TRBJ1-1; 7 bases fit TRBD1. Germline V lookup: CDR1 SGHKS, CDR2 YYEKEE (reference sequence). The CDR3 extends over 14 amino acids. The trim removed 0 bases at V and 4 bases at J, leaving 3 bases unmatched. The CDR3 loop is CASSLEQGITEAFF. The CDR3 nucleotides read TGTGCCAGCAGCTTGGAACAGGGGATCACTGAAGCTTTCTTT.

J is TRBJ1-1 and V is TRBV10-3; D call uncertain. Germline CDR1 and CDR2: ENHRY and SYGVKD. Trimming removed 8 bases at V and 2 bases at J, with 6 bases between. The CDR3 totals 11 residues. The CDR3 coding sequence is TGTGCCATCGGCACCAACACTGAAGCTTTCTTT. Amino acids: CAIGTNTEAFF.

This clone appeared a few times. The V call is TRBV7-9, the J call TRBJ2-1; maybe TRBD2 (6 bases). Germline-derived CDR1 and CDR2 are SEHNR and FQNEAQ (reference sequence). CDR3 size: 16 residues. V was trimmed by 6 bases and J by 0 bases, leaving 15 bases between them. The CDR3 loop reads CASRASAGRSYNEQFF. CDR3 nucleotides: TGTGCCAGCAGGGCGTCAGCGGGCCGCTCCTACAATGAGCAGTTCTTC.

This sequence joins TRBV18 and TRBJ1-2, with 11 bases identical to TRBD1. In germline, CDR1 is KGHSH, CDR2 LQKENI. This CDR3 spans 17 amino acids. V was clipped by 6 bases and J by 4 bases; unmatched bases: 13. This CDR3 reads CASSPNPLGQGGYGYTF. The CDR3 bases are TGTGCCAGCTCGCCCAACCCGTTGGGACAGGGGGGCTATGGCTACACCTTC.